What follows are 30 T cell receptor beta chains derived from one specimen sequenced in a study of cytomegalovirus exposure and HLA in healthy donors (dated by TCRdb to about 2017). The receptor library was made with the immunoSEQ multiplex PCR assay. A mixture of 60 forward primers for TCR Vbeta segments and 13 reverse primers for TCR Jbeta segments was used in the multiplex PCR. This immuneACCESS table, as held by TCRdb, lists in-frame sequences with V and J called but not all clones. Of the missing ones, under half trace to an unresolved V gene in checked studies; the others have no known cause. The sample includes approximately 120,000 clones, with about 76% observed a single time. The ten top clones hold around 2.1% of the sample. Source material: PBMCs. Receptor source: a woman younger than 45 in good health and CMV-seronegative.

J is TRBJ2-3 and V is TRBV7-2; a weak D match, TRBD2 (6 bases). CDR1 SGHTA and CDR2 FQGNSA come from the germline V gene. Trimming pared 1 base from V and 3 bases from J, leaving 11 bases between. This CDR3 comprises 15 residues. CDR3 in DNA: TGTGCCAGCAGCTTAGTGGCGGGACCTACAGATACGCAGTATTTT. Its protein product is CASSLVAGPTDTQYF. Based on the CDR3 plus reference TRBV7-2 and TRBJ2-3, the full variable domain is GAGVSQSPSNKVTEKGKDVELRCDPISGHTALYWYRQSLGQGLEFLIYFQGNSAPDKSGLPSDRFSAERTGGSVSTLTIQRTQQEDSAVYLCASSLVAGPTDTQYFGPGTRLTVL.

The rearrangement links TRBV9 to TRBJ1-5, with no clear D. This CDR3 region has 15 residues. Per the germline V gene, CDR1 is SGDLS and CDR2 is YYNGEE. V lost 0 bases to trimming and J lost 0 bases, with 7 bases between them. For the CDR3, the DNA is TGTGCCAGCAGCGTAGGGCTGCCTAGCAATCAGCCCCAGCATTTT. Translation gives CASSVGLPSNQPQHF.

V gene TRBV7-2 combines with J gene TRBJ1-1, with D possibly matching TRBD1 (5 bases). The V gene's germline CDR1 is SGHTA and CDR2 FQGNSA. This CDR3 spans 16 amino acids. Trimming left V 2 bases short and J 4 bases short, with 17 bases between. In DNA form, the CDR3 reads TGTGCCAGCAGCTTATGGTCCAGGGTTGGTAGCACTGAAGCTTTCTTT. Residues: CASSLWSRVGSTEAFF. Drawing the rest from reference TRBV7-2 and TRBJ1-1, the complete variable domain is GAGVSQSPSNKVTEKGKDVELRCDPISGHTALYWYRQSLGQGLEFLIYFQGNSAPDKSGLPSDRFSAERTGGSVSTLTIQRTQQEDSAVYLCASSLWSRVGSTEAFFGQGTRLTVV.

This clone was counted between two and nine times. V and J are TRBV7-9 and TRBJ1-1; possibly TRBD1 for D (6 bases). Germline loops: CDR1 SEHNR, CDR2 FQNEAQ (reference sequence). CDR3 size: 15 residues. Deletions cut 5 bases from V and 13 bases from J, with 26 bases between. The CDR3, as DNA: TGTGCCAGCAGCCAGCCGGACAGTCGCGGCCTAGGAGGTTTCTTT. It codes for CASSQPDSRGLGGFF.

The sample holds one count of this clone. Written as DNA, the CDR3 is TGCGCCTTCCAGGGGAAAAAAGCGGACATGGGCCAGACCCAGTACTTC. This translates into CAFQGKKADMGQTQYF. The chain has TRBV10-1 and TRBJ2-5; the D gene is possibly TRBD1 (6 bases). Germline loops: CDR1 WNHNN, CDR2 SYGVQD (reference sequence). V dropped 11 bases and J dropped 6 bases, with 28 bases sitting between them. The CDR3 is 16 amino acids.

The chain carries TRBV6-4 and TRBJ1-4; D possibly corresponds to TRBD1 (6 bases). The CDR3 length is 13 residues. Trimming cost V 4 bases and J 8 bases, with 11 bases left between them. CDR1 and CDR2 (germline): MRHNA, SNTAGT. This CDR3 is CASSVDSGEKLFF. In DNA, the CDR3 is TGTGCCAGCAGTGTGGACAGTGGGGAAAAACTGTTTTTT.

This chain connects TRBV5-6 to TRBJ1-5; D gene uncertain. The CDR3 is 12 residues long. V was pared by 0 bases and J by 9 bases, with 7 bases between. The germline V gene encodes CDR1 SGHDT and CDR2 YYEEEE. The CDR3 nucleotides read TGTGCCAGCAGCTTGGGGGCGTGGCCCCAGCATTTT. Protein product: CASSLGAWPQHF.

Points on this clone: The sample carries other DNA sequences with the same CDR3. This chain joins TRBV5-1 and TRBJ2-1; 11 bases match TRBD2. CDR3 length equals 14 residues. CDR1 and CDR2 from the germline V gene are SGHRS and YFSETQ. V gave up 1 base and J gave up 8 bases; unmatched junction bases: 2. The CDR3 loop is CASSLTSGRDEQFF. CDR3 coding DNA: TGCGCCAGCAGCTTGACTAGCGGGAGAGATGAGCAGTTCTTC.

This chain joins TRBV28 and TRBJ2-2; the match to TRBD2 covers 13 bases. The CDR3 is 19 amino acids. The V gene end was trimmed by 5 bases and the J gene end by 3 bases; junction bases not matched to a gene: 12. Germline CDR1 MDHEN, CDR2 SYDVKM. CDR3 sequence reads: CASSRLLGLAGVYTGELFF. The DNA of the CDR3 is TGTGCCAGCAGTCGTCTCCTCGGACTAGCGGGAGTATACACCGGGGAGCTGTTTTTT.

V is TRBV28 and J is TRBJ1-1; 7 bases line up with TRBD1. Germline V gene lookup returns CDR1 MDHEN and CDR2 SYDVKM. The CDR3 runs 14 residues. Unmatched junction bases numbered 6, after V lost 8 bases and J lost 0 bases. In nucleotides, the CDR3 is TGTGCCAGCTTAGGGGGCGATCTGAACACTGAAGCTTTCTTT. Its translation is CASLGGDLNTEAFF.

Only one count was recorded for this clone. This chain connects TRBV11-3 to TRBJ2-1, with TRBD2 matching 8 bases. The ends lost 1 base at V and 8 bases at J; junction bases unmatched: 10. Germline loops: CDR1 SGHNT, CDR2 YENEEA. The CDR3 extends over 16 amino acids. CDR3 coding DNA: TGTGCCAGCAGCTTAGCTGGCGGGAGGAGGGGAGATGAGCAGTTCTTC. This encodes CASSLAGGRRGDEQFF.

In its sample, this clone was seen a few times. Compared with germline, one end of the junction differs, possibly owing to a read error. This chain uses TRBV28 with TRBJ2-3, with 7 bases aligning to TRBD1. This CDR3 has 13 residues. From germline, CDR1 is MDHEN and CDR2 SYDVKM. The CDR3 is CASGQVNTNTQYF. DNA for the CDR3: TGTGCCAGCGGACAGGTTAACACAAATACGCAGTATTTT.

This chain joins TRBV10-1 and TRBJ1-2; TRBD1 might be the D (5 bases). Germline CDR1 and CDR2: WNHNN and SYGVQD (reference sequence). This CDR3 contains 14 residues. V lost 4 bases and J 4 bases, leaving 13 bases between the germline ends. The CDR3 here is CASSASAQGYGYTF. CDR3 nucleotide sequence: TGCGCCAGCAGTGCCTCGGCCCAGGGCTATGGCTACACCTTC.

This clone was observed a single time. The CDR3 sequence is CASSSNRTSGGYEQYF. DNA for the CDR3: TGTGCCAGCAGCAGCAATCGGACTAGCGGGGGTTACGAGCAGTACTTC. V and J are TRBV5-4 and TRBJ2-7; 13 bases are shared with TRBD2. CDR3 length equals 16 residues. The V gene's germline CDR1 is SGHNT and CDR2 YYREEE (reference sequence). J lost 4 bases, V lost 4 bases, and 8 bases had no gene match.

This chain connects TRBV27 to TRBJ2-1; 13 positions agree with TRBD2. The CDR3 has 15 residues. V shed 3 bases and J 5 bases; nucleotides not matched to a gene: 1. In germline, CDR1 is MNHEY, CDR2 SMNVEV (reference sequence). In DNA, the CDR3 is TGTGCCAGCAGTTTTGGGACTAGCGGGAACAATGAGCAGTTCTTC. This sequence encodes CASSFGTSGNNEQFF.

The chain recombines TRBV7-9 with TRBJ2-6, with D maybe TRBD1 (6 bases). Trimming took off 7 bases at V and 4 bases at J, with 11 bases between the two ends. The CDR3 is made up of 14 amino acids. Germline lookup yields CDR1 SEHNR and CDR2 FQNEAQ (reference sequence). CDR3 amino acids: CASKGETGANVLTF. The CDR3 nucleotides read TGTGCCAGCAAGGGGGAGACCGGGGCCAACGTCCTGACTTTC. Full variable domain (outside the CDR3, taken from reference TRBV7-9 and TRBJ2-6): DTGVSQNPRHKITKRGQNVTFRCDPISEHNRLYWYRQTLGQGPEFLTYFQNEAQLEKSRLLSDRFSAERPKGSFSTLEIQRTEQGDSAMYLCASKGETGANVLTFGAGSRLTVL.

The rearrangement links TRBV7-2 to TRBJ1-1; D may be TRBD1 (5 bases). The CDR3 loop spans 15 amino acids. Germline V gene sequence: CDR1 SGHTA, CDR2 FQGNSA. V shed 3 bases and J shed 2 bases, with 13 bases lying between them. Written as DNA, the CDR3 is TGTGCCAGCAGCTTTCGATGGGGGGTTAACACTGAAGCTTTCTTT. It specifies CASSFRWGVNTEAFF.

The chain couples TRBV28 to TRBJ2-2; D is possibly TRBD2 (6 bases). This CDR3 spans 15 amino acids. V lost 4 bases to trimming and J lost 4 bases, with 13 bases between them. Looked up from germline, CDR1 is MDHEN and CDR2 is SYDVKM. The CDR3 sequence is CASSSRGNPTGELFF. The CDR3 nucleotides are TGTGCCAGCAGTTCTCGGGGGAATCCCACCGGGGAGCTGTTTTTT.

The chain couples TRBV19 to TRBJ2-3; the match to TRBD2 covers 7 bases. The trim removed 1 base at V and 4 bases at J, leaving 2 bases unmatched. This CDR3 has 14 amino acids. Germline V gene sequence: CDR1 LNHDA, CDR2 SQIVND (reference sequence). CDR3 coding DNA: TGTGCCAGTAGTATAGGTCGGGAGGCAGATACGCAGTATTTT. This translates into CASSIGREADTQYF.

The chain links TRBV19 to TRBJ1-5, with unresolved D. Germline V gene data show CDR1 as LNHDA and CDR2 as SQIVND (reference sequence). The CDR3 extends over 14 amino acids. The V gene lost 4 bases and the J gene lost 3 bases, with 10 bases spanning the gap. The DNA for the CDR3 is TGTGCCAGTAGTAAGGGAGGAGACAATCAGCCCCAGCATTTT. This gives the protein CASSKGGDNQPQHF.

This chain uses TRBV9 with TRBJ2-1; 8 nucleotides match TRBD2. From germline, CDR1 is SGDLS and CDR2 YYNGEE. V lost 4 bases to trimming and J lost 7 bases; unmatched junction nucleotides: 4. The CDR3 extends over 13 amino acids. CDR3 loop: CASSPPGGNEQFF. In nucleotides, the CDR3 is TGTGCCAGCAGCCCCCCGGGGGGGAATGAGCAGTTCTTC.

The chain carries TRBV6-6 and TRBJ2-5; 7 positions agree with TRBD1. Trimming cost V 0 bases and J 4 bases; bases outside gene matches: 5. This CDR3 has 15 residues. CDR1 is MNHNY and CDR2 is SVGAGI in the germline V gene (reference sequence). CDR3 region: CASSYSKTGLETQYF. CDR3 in DNA: TGTGCCAGCAGTTACTCTAAGACAGGGTTAGAGACCCAGTACTTC.

The genes are TRBV7-3 and TRBJ2-3; the D is unclear. The CDR3 is made up of 15 amino acids. V lost 2 bases, J lost 0 bases, and 9 bases lay in between. Germline-derived CDR1 and CDR2 are SGHTA and FQGTGA. In DNA, the CDR3 is TGTGCCAGCAGCTTAGAGGCCAGTAGCACAGATACGCAGTATTTT. Its protein is CASSLEASSTDTQYF.

The chain joins TRBV10-2 to TRBJ2-2, with D tentatively TRBD2 (7 bases). V was pared by 6 bases and J by 3 bases, with 14 bases between. Germline lookup yields CDR1 WSHSY and CDR2 SAAADI. CDR3 length: 15 residues. The CDR3 reads CASRGGQGDTGELFF. The CDR3 region has the DNA TGCGCCAGCAGGGGGGGGCAGGGCGACACCGGGGAGCTGTTTTTT.

V and J are TRBV7-9 and TRBJ2-1, with no clear D. V gave up 5 bases and J gave up 6 bases, with 14 bases separating them. There are 14 residues in the CDR3. The V gene's germline CDR1 is SEHNR and CDR2 FQNEAQ (reference sequence). This chain's CDR3 is CASSPQPAGNEQFF. The CDR3 DNA follows: TGTGCCAGCAGCCCCCAGCCCGCAGGCAATGAGCAGTTCTTC.

This sequence joins TRBV5-4 and TRBJ1-4; 9 positions match TRBD1. The CDR3 has 15 residues. Per germline, CDR1 SGHNT and CDR2 YYREEE (reference sequence). Trimming removed 4 bases from V and 5 bases from J; junction bases left unmatched: 6. The CDR3 DNA reads as TGTGCCAGCAGCGGGGACGGGACAGGGAATGAAAAACTGTTTTTT. This encodes CASSGDGTGNEKLFF.

This chain uses TRBV18 with TRBJ2-5, with a tentative D call TRBD2 (5 bases). The length of the CDR3 is 13 residues. With 6 bases removed from V and 1 base from J, the gap between germline ends came to 9 bases. The germline gives CDR1 KGHSH, CDR2 LQKENI. CDR3 in amino acids: CASSSAVQETQYF. The CDR3, as DNA: TGTGCCAGCTCCTCAGCGGTCCAAGAGACCCAGTACTTC.

V usage is TRBV15 and J usage is TRBJ2-3, with D perhaps matching TRBD2 (6 bases). The V gene lost 2 bases and the J gene lost 2 bases, with 11 bases spanning the gap. Germline lookup yields CDR1 LNHNV and CDR2 YYDKDF (reference sequence). The CDR3 is 15 amino acids. Here the CDR3 reads CATSRRRDYTDTQYF. The CDR3 bases are TGTGCCACCAGCAGACGGCGGGATTACACAGATACGCAGTATTTT.

This clone occurred a few times. The chain combines TRBV4-1 with TRBJ2-1; D not resolved. The CDR3 totals 12 residues. The V gene lost 0 bases and the J gene lost 8 bases, with 5 bases spanning the gap. Per the germline V gene, CDR1 is MGHRA and CDR2 is YSYEKL. The CDR3 loop reads CASSQDIDEQFF. The CDR3 nucleotides read TGCGCCAGCAGCCAAGATATCGATGAGCAGTTCTTC.

V gene TRBV6-1 combines with J gene TRBJ2-1, with 10 bases matching TRBD2. J lost 6 bases, V lost 4 bases, and 6 bases had no gene match. From germline, CDR1 is MNHNS and CDR2 SASEGT. The CDR3 contains 15 residues. The CDR3 sequence: CASSAGLAISNEQFF. The DNA for the CDR3 is TGTGCCAGCAGTGCGGGACTAGCGATCTCCAATGAGCAGTTCTTC.